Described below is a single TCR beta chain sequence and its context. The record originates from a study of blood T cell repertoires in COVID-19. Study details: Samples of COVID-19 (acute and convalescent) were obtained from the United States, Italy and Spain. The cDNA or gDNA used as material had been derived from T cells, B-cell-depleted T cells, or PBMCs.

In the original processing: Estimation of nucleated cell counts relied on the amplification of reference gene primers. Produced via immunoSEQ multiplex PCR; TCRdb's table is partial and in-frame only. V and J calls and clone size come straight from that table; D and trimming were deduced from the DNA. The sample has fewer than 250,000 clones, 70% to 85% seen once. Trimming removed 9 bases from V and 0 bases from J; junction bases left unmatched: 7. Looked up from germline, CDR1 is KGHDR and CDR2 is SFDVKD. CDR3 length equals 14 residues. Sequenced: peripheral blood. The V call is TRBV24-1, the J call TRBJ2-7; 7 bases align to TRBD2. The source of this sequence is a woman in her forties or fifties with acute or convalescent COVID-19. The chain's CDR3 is CATGPGGSSYEQYF. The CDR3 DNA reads TGTGCCACCGGCCCGGGAGGAAGCTCCTACGAGCAGTACTTC.